The entry below gives a single TCR beta chain sequence along with its context. What it binds is not known. This sample was included in a study of T cell responses to AZD1222 COVID-19 vaccine. Study findings and constraints: The number of AZD1222 recipients seropositive at baseline was only 5 to 7.

Repertoires were generated with immunoSEQ multiplex PCR, while TCRdb's copy carries only in-frame clones and drops some. The sample records about 85,000 clones, roughly 88% being singletons. Germline loops: CDR1 LNHNV, CDR2 YYDKDF (reference sequence). The CDR3 sequence is 16 residues long. V shed 0 bases and J 6 bases; nucleotides not matched to a gene: 8. The TCR sequence derives from an adult in good health. Sequences were derived from peripheral blood, sampled on day 0 of MenACWY control vaccination. The chain couples TRBV15 to TRBJ1-3, with TRBD1 matching 7 bases. The CDR3 DNA reads as TGTGCCACCAGCAGAGATTTGACCGGGACAGAAAACACCATATATTTT. Its protein product is CATSRDLTGTENTIYF.